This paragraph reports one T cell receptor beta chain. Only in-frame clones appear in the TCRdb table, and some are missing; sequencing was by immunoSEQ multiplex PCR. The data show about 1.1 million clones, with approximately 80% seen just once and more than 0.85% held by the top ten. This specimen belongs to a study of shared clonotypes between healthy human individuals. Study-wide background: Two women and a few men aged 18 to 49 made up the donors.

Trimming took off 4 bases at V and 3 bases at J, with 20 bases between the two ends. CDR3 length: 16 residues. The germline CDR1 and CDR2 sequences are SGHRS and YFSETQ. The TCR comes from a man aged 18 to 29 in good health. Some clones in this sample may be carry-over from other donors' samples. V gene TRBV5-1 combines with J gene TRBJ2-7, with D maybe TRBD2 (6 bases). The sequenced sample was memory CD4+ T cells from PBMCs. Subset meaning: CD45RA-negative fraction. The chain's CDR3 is CASSPRESLAGYEQYF. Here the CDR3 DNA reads TGCGCCAGCAGCCCCCGGGAGAGCCTAGCAGGCTACGAGCAGTACTTC.